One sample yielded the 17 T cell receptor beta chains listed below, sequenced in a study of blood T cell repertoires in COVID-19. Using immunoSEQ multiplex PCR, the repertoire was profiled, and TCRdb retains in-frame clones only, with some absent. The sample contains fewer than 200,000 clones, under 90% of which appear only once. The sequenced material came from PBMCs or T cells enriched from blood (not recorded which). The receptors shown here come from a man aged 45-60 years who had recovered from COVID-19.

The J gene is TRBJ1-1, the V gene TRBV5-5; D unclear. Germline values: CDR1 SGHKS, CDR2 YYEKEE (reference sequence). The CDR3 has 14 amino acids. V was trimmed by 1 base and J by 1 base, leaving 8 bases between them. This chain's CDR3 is CASSLTWANTEAFF. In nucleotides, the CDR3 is TGTGCCAGCAGCTTGACGTGGGCGAACACTGAAGCTTTCTTT.

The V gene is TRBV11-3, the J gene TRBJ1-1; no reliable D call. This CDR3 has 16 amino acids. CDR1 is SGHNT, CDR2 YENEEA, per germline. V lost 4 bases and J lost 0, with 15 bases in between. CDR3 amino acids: CASSSTSRRVNTEAFF. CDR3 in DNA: TGTGCCAGCAGCTCGACGAGTCGCCGGGTGAACACTGAAGCTTTCTTT.

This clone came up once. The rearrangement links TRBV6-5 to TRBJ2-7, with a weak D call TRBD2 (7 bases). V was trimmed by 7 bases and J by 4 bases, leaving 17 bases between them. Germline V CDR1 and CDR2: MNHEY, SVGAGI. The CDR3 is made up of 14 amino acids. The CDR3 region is CASTRGGGPYEQYF. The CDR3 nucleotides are TGTGCCAGCACTAGAGGGGGGGGGCCTTACGAGCAGTACTTC.

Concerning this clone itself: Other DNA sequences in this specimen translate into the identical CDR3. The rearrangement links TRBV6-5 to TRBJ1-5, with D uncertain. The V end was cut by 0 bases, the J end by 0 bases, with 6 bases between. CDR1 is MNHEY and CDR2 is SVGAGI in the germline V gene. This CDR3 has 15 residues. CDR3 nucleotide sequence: TGTGCCAGCAGTTACTCGCTCTATAGCAATCAGCCCCAGCATTTT. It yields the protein CASSYSLYSNQPQHF.

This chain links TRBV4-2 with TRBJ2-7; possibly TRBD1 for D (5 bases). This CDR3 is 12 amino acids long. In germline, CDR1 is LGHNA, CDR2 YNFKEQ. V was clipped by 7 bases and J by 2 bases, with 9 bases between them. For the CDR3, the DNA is TGTGCCAGCACCGGCAGGGCCTACGAGCAGTACTTC. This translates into CASTGRAYEQYF.

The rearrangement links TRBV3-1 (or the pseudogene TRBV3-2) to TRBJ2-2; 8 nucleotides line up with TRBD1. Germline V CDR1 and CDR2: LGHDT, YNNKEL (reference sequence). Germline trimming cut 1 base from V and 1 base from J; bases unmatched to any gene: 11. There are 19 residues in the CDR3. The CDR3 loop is CASSQGLTLGTGNTGELFF. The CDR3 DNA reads TGTGCCAGCAGCCAAGGGCTAACCCTCGGGACAGGGAACACCGGGGAGCTGTTTTTT.

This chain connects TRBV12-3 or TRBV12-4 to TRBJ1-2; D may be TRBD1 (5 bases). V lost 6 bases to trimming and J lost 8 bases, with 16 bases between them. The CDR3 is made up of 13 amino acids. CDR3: CASRSWGGLGYTF. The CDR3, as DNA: TGTGCCAGCAGAAGCTGGGGGGGATTGGGCTACACCTTC.

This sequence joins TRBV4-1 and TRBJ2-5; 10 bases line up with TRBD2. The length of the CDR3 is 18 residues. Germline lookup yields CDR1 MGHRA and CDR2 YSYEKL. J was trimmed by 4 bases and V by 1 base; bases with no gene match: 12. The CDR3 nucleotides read TGCGCCAGCAGCCAAGTCTCGGGTAGCGGGGGGCCTCGAGAGACCCAGTACTTC. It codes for CASSQVSGSGGPRETQYF.

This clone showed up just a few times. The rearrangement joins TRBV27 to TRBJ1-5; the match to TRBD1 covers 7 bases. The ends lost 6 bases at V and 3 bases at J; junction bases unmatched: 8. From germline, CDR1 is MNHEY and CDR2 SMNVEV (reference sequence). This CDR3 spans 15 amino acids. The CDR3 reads CASRPTGLSNQPQHF. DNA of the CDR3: TGTGCCAGCAGGCCGACAGGGCTGTCCAATCAGCCCCAGCATTTT.

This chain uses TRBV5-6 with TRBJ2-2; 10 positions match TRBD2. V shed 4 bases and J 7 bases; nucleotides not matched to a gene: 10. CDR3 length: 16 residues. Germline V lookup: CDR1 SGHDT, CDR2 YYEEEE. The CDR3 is CASSPLAGGMIGELFF. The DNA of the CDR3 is TGTGCCAGCAGCCCTTTAGCGGGGGGAATGATCGGGGAGCTGTTTTTT.

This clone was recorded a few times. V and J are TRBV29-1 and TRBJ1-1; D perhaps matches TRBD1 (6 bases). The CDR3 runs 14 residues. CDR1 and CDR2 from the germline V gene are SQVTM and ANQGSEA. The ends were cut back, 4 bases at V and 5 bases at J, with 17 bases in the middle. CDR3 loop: CSVGDNRDGTEAFF. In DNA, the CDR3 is TGCAGCGTTGGCGACAACAGGGATGGAACTGAAGCTTTCTTT. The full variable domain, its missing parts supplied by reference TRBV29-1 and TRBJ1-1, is SAVISQKPSRDICQRGTSLTIQCQVDSQVTMMFWYRQQPGQSLTLIATANQGSEATYESGFVIDKFPISRPNLTFSTLTVSNMSPEDSSIYLCSVGDNRDGTEAFFGQGTRLTVV.

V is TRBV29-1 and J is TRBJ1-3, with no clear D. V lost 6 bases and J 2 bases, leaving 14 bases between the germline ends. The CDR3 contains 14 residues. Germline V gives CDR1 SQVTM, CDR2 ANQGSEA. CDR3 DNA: TGCAGCGTCCTGAACCGGGAGCCTGGAAACACCATATATTTT. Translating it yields CSVLNREPGNTIYF. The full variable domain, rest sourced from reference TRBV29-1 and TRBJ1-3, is SAVISQKPSRDICQRGTSLTIQCQVDSQVTMMFWYRQQPGQSLTLIATANQGSEATYESGFVIDKFPISRPNLTFSTLTVSNMSPEDSSIYLCSVLNREPGNTIYFGEGSWLTVV.

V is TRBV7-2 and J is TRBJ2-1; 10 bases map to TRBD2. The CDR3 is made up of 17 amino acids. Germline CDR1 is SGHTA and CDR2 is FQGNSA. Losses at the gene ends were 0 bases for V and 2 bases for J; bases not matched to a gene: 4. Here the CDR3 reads CASSLAGSGGPYNEQFF. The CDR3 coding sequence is TGTGCCAGCAGCTTAGCCGGTAGCGGGGGGCCCTACAATGAGCAGTTCTTC. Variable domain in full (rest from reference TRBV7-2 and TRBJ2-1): GAGVSQSPSNKVTEKGKDVELRCDPISGHTALYWYRQSLGQGLEFLIYFQGNSAPDKSGLPSDRFSAERTGGSVSTLTIQRTQQEDSAVYLCASSLAGSGGPYNEQFFGPGTRLTVL.

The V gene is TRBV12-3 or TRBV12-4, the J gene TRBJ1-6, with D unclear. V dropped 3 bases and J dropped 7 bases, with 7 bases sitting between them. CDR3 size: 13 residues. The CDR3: CASSFYMNSPLHF. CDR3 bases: TGTGCCAGCAGTTTTTACATGAATTCACCCCTCCACTTT.

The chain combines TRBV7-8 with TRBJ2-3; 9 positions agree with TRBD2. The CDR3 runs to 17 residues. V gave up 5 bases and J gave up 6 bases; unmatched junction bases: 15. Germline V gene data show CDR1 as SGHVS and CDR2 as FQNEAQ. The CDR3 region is CASSPTQRGEIGDTQYF. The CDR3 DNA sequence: TGTGCCAGCAGCCCCACGCAGCGGGGGGAGATTGGGGATACGCAGTATTTT.

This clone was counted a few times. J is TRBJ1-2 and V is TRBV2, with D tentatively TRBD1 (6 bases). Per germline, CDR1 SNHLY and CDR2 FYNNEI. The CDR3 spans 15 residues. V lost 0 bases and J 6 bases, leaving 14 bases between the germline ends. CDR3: CASSEAEQGVHGYTF. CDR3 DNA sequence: TGTGCCAGCAGTGAAGCGGAACAGGGTGTGCATGGCTACACCTTC.

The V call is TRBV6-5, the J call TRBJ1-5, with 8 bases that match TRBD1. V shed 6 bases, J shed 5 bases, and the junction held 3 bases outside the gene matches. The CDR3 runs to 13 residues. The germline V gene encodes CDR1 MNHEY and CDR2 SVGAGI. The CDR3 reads CASSRGLDQPQHF. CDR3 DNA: TGTGCCAGCAGCAGGGGGCTTGATCAGCCCCAGCATTTT.